The present T cell receptor (beta chain) was sequenced within a study of human T cells and chemical hapten exposure. Whole-study context: Small pooled library volume differences chiefly drove per-sample TCR yield variation. Regarding the study as a whole: More PT1 expanded TCRs went with higher patch test scores.

Unique molecular identifiers were affixed to discrete cDNA molecules within the library. MiXCR, run by TCRdb on the RACE reads, gives a single entry per CDR3 protein. Here the sample spans tens of thousands of distinct CDR3 sequences, 8.5% to 10% being singletons. Time point: pre-sensitization, week 0. Treatment: therapeutic diphenylcyclopropenone sensitization with weekly scalp DPC. Unfractionated whole blood was the source of the extracted total RNA. Samples of blood were obtained prior to the application of each patch test. A word on this clonotype: Its antigen is not identified.

The CDR3 is 14 amino acids. Germline CDR1 is LGHDT and CDR2 is YNNKEL (reference sequence). Germline trimming cut 3 bases from V and 5 bases from J; bases unmatched to any gene: 2. The sample in question was whole blood, obtained in connection with sensitization to the hapten diphenylcyclopropenone (DPC). This TCR derives from a woman under 40 with alopecia areata. Some clones in this sample may be carry-over from other donors' samples. The chain recombines TRBV3-1 with TRBJ2-3; TRBD2 matches 10 bases. CDR3 DNA: TGTGCCAGCAGCCAGCGACTAGCGGGAGATACGCAGTATTTT. Encoded protein: CASSQRLAGDTQYF.